This entry concerns a single T cell receptor beta chain. The antigen remains unidentified. Trimming pared 4 bases from V and 0 bases from J, leaving 13 bases between. Germline V gene data show CDR1 as GTSNPN and CDR2 as SVGIG (reference sequence). This CDR3 is 14 amino acids long. The primer mix had 60 Vbeta and 13 Jbeta primers. Sequencing used immunoSEQ multiplex PCR; TCRdb keeps in-frame clones, though not all of them. The table includes roughly 110,000 clones, roughly 73% detected once. This sample is part of a study of cytomegalovirus exposure and HLA in healthy donors. General study results and limits: Reported findings show TCR beta sequences accurately forecast HLA-A and HLA-B alleles in most subjects. Later analysis indicated greater clonal expansion among HLA-associated TCR beta chains than among equally common other chains.

The J gene is TRBJ2-7, the V gene TRBV30, with D maybe TRBD2 (7 bases). Sequencing was performed on PBMCs. This sequence was found in a young man in good health and CMV-seronegative. This CDR3 is CAWKGGARSYEQYF. CDR3 nucleotide sequence: TGTGCCTGGAAGGGGGGGGCGCGCTCCTACGAGCAGTACTTC.